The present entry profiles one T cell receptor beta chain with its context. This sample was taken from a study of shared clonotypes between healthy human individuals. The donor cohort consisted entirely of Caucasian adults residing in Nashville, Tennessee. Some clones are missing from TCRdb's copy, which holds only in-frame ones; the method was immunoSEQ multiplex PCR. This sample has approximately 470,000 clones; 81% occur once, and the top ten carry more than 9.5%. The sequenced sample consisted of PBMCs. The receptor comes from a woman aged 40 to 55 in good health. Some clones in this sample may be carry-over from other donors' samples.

This CDR3 reads CSVELLDGAAEQFF. As DNA, the CDR3 is TGCAGCGTTGAACTACTAGACGGGGCGGCTGAGCAGTTCTTC. The chain links TRBV29-1 to TRBJ2-1; tentatively, D is TRBD1 or TRBD2 (5 bases each). The CDR3 is 14 amino acids. CDR1 is SQVTM and CDR2 is ANQGSEA in the germline V gene. Trimming took 2 bases from V and 9 from J, leaving 17 bases between them.